The subject of this entry is one T cell receptor (beta chain). Antigen unknown. The data derive from a study of T-cell memory formation after mild COVID-19. Overall study context: Each donor largely had its own TCR clusters.

Employing constant-segment primers, 5'RACE generated TCR alpha and TCR beta cDNA libraries bearing sample barcodes and UMIs. TCRdb reprocessed the 5' RACE reads with MiXCR, giving one entry per CDR3 protein. The sample holds 300,000 to 400,000 distinct CDR3 sequences, about an eighth seen once. This CDR3 is built from 12 residues. Trimming shortened V by 1 base and J by 7 bases, and 7 bases separated the two germline ends. Germline CDR1 LNHNV, CDR2 YYDKDF (reference sequence). Study outcomes and limitations: There was a balanced CD4/CD8 profile in clones contracting day 15 to 85, and later expanders leaned CD4+.

The rearrangement links TRBV15 to TRBJ1-1; D not resolved. This receptor was identified in a man younger than 35 who had mild COVID-19 (a few samples of this study predate the infection). Cell type and time point are not known. The sample comprised PBMCs or a T cell subset sorted from them (not recorded which). The chain's CDR3 is CATSRAGLEAFF. The CDR3 DNA sequence: TGTGCCACCAGCAGAGCGGGCCTTGAAGCTTTCTTT. Looking up the rest from reference TRBV15 and TRBJ1-1 gives the full variable domain: DAMVIQNPRYQVTQFGKPVTLSCSQTLNHNVMYWYQQKSSQAPKLLFHYYDKDFNNEADTPDNFQSRRPNTSFCFLDIRSPGLGDTAMYLCATSRAGLEAFFGQGTRLTVV.